The T cell receptor beta chain under discussion was sequenced for a study of cytomegalovirus exposure and HLA in healthy donors. Those who donated were healthy bone marrow donors. The CDR3 consists of 13 residues. V was trimmed by 0 bases and J by 5 bases, leaving 8 bases between them. CDR1 and CDR2 (germline): MNHEY, SVGAGI. Study results and limitations: The majority of TCR sequences were rare, yet some public TCRs appeared in many donors. In a later analysis, productive TCRs from donors in an Asian-associated ancestry cluster reportedly carried fewer N-insertions than the cohort mean. Among the CMV-associated chains, three were confirmed in vitro as specific for CMV antigens.

The PCR employed 60 Vbeta primers together with 13 Jbeta primers. Only in-frame clones appear in the TCRdb table, and some are missing; sequencing was by immunoSEQ multiplex PCR. Found here are some 180,000 clones, roughly 80% of them singletons; the top ten hold 1.5%. As concerns this clone: Its target is not known.

The clonotype comes from a man aged 40-49 years in good health and CMV-seronegative. The sample was PBMCs. The chain joins TRBV6-5 to TRBJ2-7; a possible D gene is TRBD2 (6 bases). The CDR3 here is CASSYSWGDEQYF. CDR3 DNA: TGTGCCAGCAGTTACTCATGGGGGGACGAGCAGTACTTC.